This entry describes one TCR beta chain. Germline and junction disagree at one end, which may indicate a read error. Per germline, CDR1 GTSNPN and CDR2 SVGIG (reference sequence). The CDR3 is 14 residues long. The TCR library protocol was used to attach unique molecular identifiers. These identifiers were attached to individual cDNA molecules. MiXCR, run by TCRdb on the 5' RACE reads, gives a single entry per CDR3 protein. This table holds more than 25,000 distinct CDR3 sequences, 4.5% found once. The record originates from a study of early T cells in non-severe SARS-CoV-2 infection. On the study more broadly: Unsorted whole-blood RNA was sequenced in bulk, leaving chains unpaired.

V usage is TRBV30 and J usage is TRBJ1-1; 8 positions agree with TRBD1. The sequencing input was whole blood. The TCR was taken from an adult who was a healthcare worker with PCR-confirmed SARS-CoV-2 infection or an uninfected control (not recorded which). CDR3 DNA: TGTGCCTGGAGTGTACGCAGGGGGCGGACTGAAACTTTCTTT. This translates into CAWSVRRGRTETFF.